This is a list of T cell receptor beta chains from one sample in a study of cytomegalovirus exposure and HLA in healthy donors. Sequenced by immunoSEQ multiplex PCR; TCRdb stores in-frame clones only, minus some. The sample shows roughly 120,000 clones, roughly three fifths of them seen only once. Sequenced: PBMCs. Receptors originate from a man between 35 and 55 years old in good health and CMV-seropositive. Each CDR3 is given with its conserved first and last residue. The order of the fields is V gene, clone size, D gene, J gene, CDR3 protein, CDR3 DNA. The D gene is left open where the match is weak. Expanded clones are given a class, and other clones once, few, many or no size at all.

V gene: TRBV28; clone size: few; D gene: TRBD1; J gene: TRBJ1-2; CDR3 protein: CASSGDREGYTF; CDR3 DNA: TGTGCCAGCAGTGGGGACAGGGAGGGCTACACCTTC
V gene: TRBV25-1; clone size: .; D gene: TRBD1; J gene: TRBJ1-1; CDR3 protein: CASTLLGQAGQSEAFF; CDR3 DNA: TGTGCCAGCACCTTATTGGGACAGGCGGGCCAAAGTGAAGCTTTCTTT
V gene: TRBV2; clone size: .; D gene: .; J gene: TRBJ2-7; CDR3 protein: CATQGTYEQYF; CDR3 DNA: TGTGCCACCCAGGGTACCTACGAGCAGTACTTC
V gene: TRBV6-5; clone size: .; D gene: TRBD2; J gene: TRBJ2-7; CDR3 protein: CASSSVSGSSYEQYF; CDR3 DNA: TGTGCCAGCAGTTCGGTTAGCGGGAGCTCCTACGAGCAGTACTTC
V gene: TRBV30; clone size: .; D gene: .; J gene: TRBJ2-7; CDR3 protein: CAWSRGLRSRYF; CDR3 DNA: TGTGCCTGGAGCCGAGGGCTGAGGTCACGGTACTTC
V gene: TRBV25-1; clone size: few; D gene: TRBD2; J gene: TRBJ2-2; CDR3 protein: CASSDAGGATGELFF; CDR3 DNA: TGTGCCAGCAGTGACGCGGGGGGCGCCACCGGGGAGCTGTTTTTT
V gene: TRBV7-3; clone size: .; D gene: TRBD1; J gene: TRBJ2-7; CDR3 protein: CASRTDREPLEWYEQYF; CDR3 DNA: TGTGCCAGCAGAACGGACAGGGAGCCCTTAGAGTGGTACGAGCAGTACTTC
V gene: TRBV19; clone size: few; D gene: TRBD1; J gene: TRBJ1-2; CDR3 protein: CASSISQGNYGYTF; CDR3 DNA: TGTGCCAGTAGTATATCACAGGGGAACTATGGCTACACCTTC
V gene: TRBV28; clone size: once; D gene: .; J gene: TRBJ1-5; CDR3 protein: CASSLARGMGQPQHF; CDR3 DNA: TGTGCCAGCAGTTTAGCGAGGGGGATGGGTCAGCCCCAGCATTTT
V gene: TRBV28; clone size: .; D gene: .; J gene: TRBJ1-2; CDR3 protein: CASSLVGEAYGYTF; CDR3 DNA: TGTGCCAGCAGTTTAGTCGGTGAGGCGTATGGCTACACCTTC
V gene: TRBV23-1; clone size: .; D gene: TRBD1; J gene: TRBJ2-2; CDR3 protein: CASSRRGGQLFF; CDR3 DNA: TGCGCCAGCAGTCGCCGAGGGGGCCAGCTGTTTTTT
V gene: TRBV29-1; clone size: few; D gene: .; J gene: TRBJ2-3; CDR3 protein: CSVQSTDTQYF; CDR3 DNA: TGCAGCGTTCAAAGCACAGATACGCAGTATTTT
V gene: TRBV7-2; clone size: .; D gene: .; J gene: TRBJ2-7; CDR3 protein: CASSLNRVYEQYF; CDR3 DNA: TGTGCCAGCAGCCTCAACAGAGTCTACGAGCAGTACTTC
V gene: TRBV28; clone size: .; D gene: TRBD2; J gene: TRBJ2-3; CDR3 protein: CASRLLAGGSDTQYF; CDR3 DNA: TGTGCCAGCAGGCTACTAGCGGGGGGGTCCGATACGCAGTATTTT
V gene: TRBV5-1; clone size: .; D gene: TRBD1; J gene: TRBJ2-7; CDR3 protein: CASSSAGGPYEQYF; CDR3 DNA: TGCGCCAGCAGCTCGGCAGGGGGCCCCTACGAGCAGTACTTC
V gene: TRBV7-9; clone size: .; D gene: .; J gene: TRBJ1-1; CDR3 protein: CASSLQAENTEAFF; CDR3 DNA: TGTGCCAGCAGCTTACAGGCAGAGAACACTGAAGCTTTCTTT
V gene: TRBV4-1; clone size: few; D gene: .; J gene: TRBJ2-2; CDR3 protein: CASSHLVRGTGELFF; CDR3 DNA: TGCGCCAGCAGCCACCTCGTAAGAGGGACCGGGGAGCTGTTTTTT
V gene: TRBV2; clone size: .; D gene: .; J gene: TRBJ2-5; CDR3 protein: CASSAGQETQYF; CDR3 DNA: TGTGCCAGCAGTGCGGGACAAGAGACCCAGTACTTC
V gene: TRBV6-6; clone size: once; D gene: .; J gene: TRBJ2-1; CDR3 protein: CASSYGGGSYNEQFF; CDR3 DNA: TGTGCCAGCAGTTATGGGGGAGGCTCCTACAATGAGCAGTTCTTC
V gene: TRBV10-2; clone size: .; D gene: TRBD1; J gene: TRBJ1-5; CDR3 protein: CASSDLTGRNQPQHF; CDR3 DNA: TGCGCCAGCAGTGACCTGACAGGGCGCAATCAGCCCCAGCATTTT
V gene: TRBV7-9; clone size: .; D gene: TRBD2; J gene: TRBJ2-3; CDR3 protein: CASSNIKGLAGVNTQYF; CDR3 DNA: TGTGCCAGCAGCAACATTAAGGGACTAGCGGGAGTGAATACGCAGTATTTT
V gene: TRBV29-1; clone size: .; D gene: TRBD2; J gene: TRBJ2-1; CDR3 protein: CSGGLAGGAEQFF; CDR3 DNA: TGCAGCGGGGGACTAGCGGGAGGTGCTGAGCAGTTCTTC
V gene: TRBV27; clone size: .; D gene: TRBD1; J gene: TRBJ2-5; CDR3 protein: CASSLSWDSIQETQYF; CDR3 DNA: TGTGCCAGCAGTTTATCGTGGGACAGCATCCAAGAGACCCAGTACTTC
V gene: TRBV7-2; clone size: .; D gene: TRBD2; J gene: TRBJ2-5; CDR3 protein: CASSSTSGRAGETQYF; CDR3 DNA: TGTGCCAGCAGCTCGACTAGCGGGAGGGCTGGGGAGACCCAGTACTTC
V gene: TRBV15; clone size: .; D gene: .; J gene: TRBJ1-1; CDR3 protein: CATSRVDRNTEAFF; CDR3 DNA: TGTGCCACCAGCAGGGTTGACAGGAACACTGAAGCTTTCTTT
V gene: TRBV9; clone size: once; D gene: TRBD1; J gene: TRBJ1-1; CDR3 protein: CASSLRQGANTEAFF; CDR3 DNA: TGTGCCAGCAGCCTAAGACAGGGAGCGAACACTGAAGCTTTCTTT
V gene: TRBV28; clone size: .; D gene: TRBD1; J gene: TRBJ1-4; CDR3 protein: CASQAGGEKLFF; CDR3 DNA: TGTGCCAGCCAGGCAGGGGGTGAAAAACTGTTTTTT
V gene: TRBV13; clone size: few; D gene: .; J gene: TRBJ1-1; CDR3 protein: CASSIYRQTYTEAFF; CDR3 DNA: TGTGCCAGCAGCATTTACCGACAGACATACACTGAAGCTTTCTTT
V gene: TRBV5-6; clone size: once; D gene: TRBD1; J gene: TRBJ1-2; CDR3 protein: CASSVQGSVAYGYTF; CDR3 DNA: TGTGCCAGCAGCGTACAGGGGTCGGTCGCCTATGGCTACACCTTC
V gene: TRBV21-1; clone size: .; D gene: .; J gene: TRBJ2-7; CDR3 protein: CASSSARDSYEQYF; CDR3 DNA: TGTGCCAGCAGCTCGGCCAGGGACTCCTACGAGCAGTACTTC
V gene: TRBV18; clone size: .; D gene: .; J gene: TRBJ1-1; CDR3 protein: CASSPGQNTEAFF; CDR3 DNA: TGTGCCAGCTCACCAGGGCAGAACACTGAAGCTTTCTTT
V gene: TRBV6-1; clone size: .; D gene: TRBD1; J gene: TRBJ2-7; CDR3 protein: CASSDPGQVTYEQYF; CDR3 DNA: TGTGCCAGCAGTGACCCCGGACAGGTTACCTATGAGCAGTACTTC
V gene: TRBV7-9; clone size: .; D gene: .; J gene: TRBJ2-3; CDR3 protein: CASSPQDTQYF; CDR3 DNA: TGTGCCAGCAGCCCCCAAGATACGCAGTATTTT
V gene: TRBV4-1; clone size: few; D gene: .; J gene: TRBJ2-1; CDR3 protein: CASSLPGGSGNEQFF; CDR3 DNA: TGCGCCAGCAGCCTCCCGGGGGGCAGCGGGAATGAGCAGTTCTTC
V gene: TRBV29-1; clone size: .; D gene: .; J gene: TRBJ2-5; CDR3 protein: CSVGQGRETQYF; CDR3 DNA: TGCAGCGTTGGGCAGGGTCGAGAGACCCAGTACTTC
V gene: TRBV6-1; clone size: .; D gene: .; J gene: TRBJ2-7; CDR3 protein: CASSEGVIPYEQYF; CDR3 DNA: TGTGCCAGCAGTGAAGGTGTTATCCCCTACGAGCAGTACTTC
V gene: TRBV2; clone size: few; D gene: .; J gene: TRBJ1-1; CDR3 protein: CASSGGSGVAEAFF; CDR3 DNA: TGTGCCAGCAGTGGAGGGTCTGGGGTCGCTGAAGCTTTCTTT
V gene: TRBV28; clone size: .; D gene: TRBD2; J gene: TRBJ2-5; CDR3 protein: CASSSSGSGMETQYF; CDR3 DNA: TGTGCCAGCAGTTCTAGCGGGAGTGGGATGGAGACCCAGTACTTC
V gene: TRBV7-7; clone size: .; D gene: TRBD2; J gene: TRBJ2-5; CDR3 protein: CASSLLAERGTQYF; CDR3 DNA: TGTGCCAGCAGCTTACTAGCGGAACGTGGGACCCAGTACTTC
V gene: TRBV5-1; clone size: .; D gene: .; J gene: TRBJ1-5; CDR3 protein: CASSLGDFNQPQHF; CDR3 DNA: TGCGCCAGCAGCTTGGGGGACTTTAATCAGCCCCAGCATTTT
V gene: TRBV9; clone size: .; D gene: .; J gene: TRBJ2-2; CDR3 protein: CASSVDGTPNTGELFF; CDR3 DNA: TGTGCCAGCAGCGTAGATGGGACTCCGAACACCGGGGAGCTGTTTTTT
V gene: TRBV6-1; clone size: .; D gene: .; J gene: TRBJ2-6; CDR3 protein: CASISSGANVLTF; CDR3 DNA: TGTGCCAGCATCAGTTCTGGGGCCAACGTCCTGACTTTC
V gene: TRBV15; clone size: .; D gene: TRBD1; J gene: TRBJ2-7; CDR3 protein: CATSREPGTGGSYEQYF; CDR3 DNA: TGTGCCACCAGCAGAGAGCCTGGGACAGGGGGGTCCTACGAGCAGTACTTC
V gene: TRBV23-1; clone size: .; D gene: TRBD1; J gene: TRBJ2-3; CDR3 protein: CASSVGTASSTDTQYF; CDR3 DNA: TGCGCCAGCAGTGTCGGGACAGCCTCTAGCACAGATACGCAGTATTTT
V gene: TRBV28; clone size: .; D gene: .; J gene: TRBJ1-2; CDR3 protein: CASSQYRSGQYYGYTF; CDR3 DNA: TGTGCCAGCAGTCAGTACCGATCAGGGCAATACTATGGCTACACCTTC
V gene: TRBV11-2; clone size: .; D gene: TRBD1; J gene: TRBJ1-2; CDR3 protein: CASSWTGDGYTF; CDR3 DNA: TGTGCCAGCAGTTGGACAGGGGATGGCTACACCTTC
V gene: TRBV4-2; clone size: .; D gene: TRBD1; J gene: TRBJ1-5; CDR3 protein: CASSPDRGDQPQHF; CDR3 DNA: TGTGCCAGCAGTCCGGACAGGGGGGATCAGCCCCAGCATTTT
V gene: TRBV6-6; clone size: few; D gene: TRBD1; J gene: TRBJ1-2; CDR3 protein: CASSYEGGGYGYTF; CDR3 DNA: TGTGCCAGCAGTTACGAAGGGGGCGGCTATGGCTACACCTTC
V gene: TRBV30; clone size: few; D gene: .; J gene: TRBJ1-5; CDR3 protein: CAWSALTSVQPQHF; CDR3 DNA: TGTGCCTGGAGTGCCCTCACGAGCGTTCAGCCCCAGCATTTT
V gene: TRBV2; clone size: .; D gene: .; J gene: TRBJ2-6; CDR3 protein: CASTRQSGANVLTF; CDR3 DNA: TGTGCCAGCACCCGACAGTCTGGGGCCAACGTCCTGACTTTC
V gene: TRBV7-8; clone size: few; D gene: .; J gene: TRBJ1-6; CDR3 protein: CASSLNRDLSPLHF; CDR3 DNA: TGTGCCAGCAGCTTAAACAGGGACCTCTCACCCCTCCACTTT
V gene: TRBV6-5; clone size: .; D gene: .; J gene: TRBJ2-7; CDR3 protein: CASSYGTSYEQYF; CDR3 DNA: TGTGCCAGCAGTTACGGCACCTCCTACGAGCAGTACTTC